This entry features one TCR beta chain sequence. Its antigen is not known. Trimming stripped 5 bases from V and 1 base from J, with 9 bases between. Germline V gene data show CDR1 as SNHLY and CDR2 as FYNNEI. This CDR3 is built from 14 residues. These data are taken from a study of cytomegalovirus exposure and HLA in healthy donors. Study-level findings and limits: About 87% or about 30% of the time was how often most TCR beta V segments were productive, according to an earlier analysis. Many donors shared some public TCRs, even though most TCR sequences were rare.

The PCR employed 60 Vbeta primers together with 13 Jbeta primers. Per the original methods: An analysis that came later counted some 80 million unique TCR beta chains, approximately 10 million shared. Profiled with immunoSEQ multiplex PCR; TCRdb holds only in-frame clones, not every one. V and J calls and clone size are copied from that table; D and trimming were computed from the DNA. Of under 150,000 clones listed, approximately 80% are singletons. The sequencing sample was made of PBMCs. The sequence was obtained from a man aged 30-40 years in good health and CMV-seropositive. The V gene is TRBV2, the J gene TRBJ1-5; D is perhaps TRBD1 (6 bases). The CDR3 coding sequence is TGTGCCAGCAGTTCCACAGGGAGCAATCAGCCCCAGCATTTT. The encoded protein is CASSSTGSNQPQHF.